The clone carrying this TCR beta chain was picked up one time. These data originate in a study of Ad26.COV2.S vaccination and SARS-CoV-2 variants. Sequencing used immunoSEQ multiplex PCR; TCRdb keeps in-frame clones, though not all of them. This sample has hundreds of thousands of clones, with about 86% found just once. Described treatment: 15 to 20 received Ad26.COV2.S at low or high dose, single or two shots; a few received placebo; per-sample allocation not given. Sampling occurred on day 63 after the first vaccine or placebo injection. This specimen was peripheral blood, taken in a trial of Ad26.COV2.S vaccine versus placebo. The source of this sequence is a person between 18 and 65 years old who received the Ad26.COV2.S COVID-19 vaccine or a placebo.

The CDR3 sequence is CASSLFLLAGVSLLGEQYF. CDR3 sequence (DNA): TGTGCCAGCAGCTTATTTCTGCTAGCGGGAGTATCTCTCCTGGGCGAGCAGTACTTC. The rearrangement links TRBV7-9 to TRBJ2-7; 10 bases align to TRBD2. CDR3 length: 19 amino acids. V shed 2 bases and J 6 bases; nucleotides not matched to a gene: 19. CDR1 SEHNR and CDR2 FQNEAQ come from the germline V gene (reference sequence).